One and the same sample provided the 30 T cell receptor beta chains below, sequenced in a study of blood T cell repertoires in COVID-19. Libraries were prepared by immunoSEQ multiplex PCR; TCRdb keeps only in-frame clonotypes and omits some of them. The table lists just over 250,000 clones, around nine tenths of them singletons. Sequencing used peripheral blood. These receptors originate from a man in his forties who had recovered from COVID-19.

V and J are TRBV12-5 and TRBJ2-7, with a tentative D call TRBD2 (6 bases). CDR3 size: 17 residues. Germline V gives CDR1 LGHNT, CDR2 FRNRAP. The V end was cut by 5 bases, the J end by 0 bases, with 20 bases between. Here the CDR3 DNA reads TGTGCTAGTGGTCCCCCCCCGCGGTGGCGGGACTCCTACGAGCAGTACTTC. The encoded protein is CASGPPPRWRDSYEQYF.

The chain combines TRBV7-2 with TRBJ1-2; D remains ambiguous. The CDR3 contains 14 residues. In germline, CDR1 is SGHTA, CDR2 FQGNSA. Trimming took 2 bases from V and 4 from J, leaving 11 bases between them. CDR3 bases: TGTGCCAGCAGCTTATCATCCGGGAGCTATGGCTACACCTTC. It translates to CASSLSSGSYGYTF.

This sequence joins TRBV19 and TRBJ1-1, with a tentative D call TRBD1 (6 bases). This CDR3 has 15 amino acids. Deletions cut 8 bases from V and 3 bases from J, with 19 bases between. In germline, CDR1 is LNHDA, CDR2 SQIVND (reference sequence). The CDR3 DNA sequence: TGTGCCAGTGGAAGGTACGGGGGGGCGCACACTGAAGCTTTCTTT. Translation: CASGRYGGAHTEAFF.

The rearrangement links TRBV28 to TRBJ2-1; TRBD2 matches 13 bases. The J segment lost 9 bases and the V segment lost 5 bases, leaving 4 bases of the junction unmatched. Looked up from germline, CDR1 is MDHEN and CDR2 is SYDVKM. This CDR3 is built from 14 residues. The CDR3, as DNA: TGTGCCAGCAGTGGGACTAGCGGGGTTATTGAGCAGTTCTTC. Its protein product is CASSGTSGVIEQFF.

The chain recombines TRBV29-1 with TRBJ1-2; D call uncertain. With 3 bases removed from V and 6 bases from J, the gap between germline ends came to 17 bases. This CDR3 region has 14 residues. Germline-derived CDR1 and CDR2 are SQVTM and ANQGSEA. The CDR3: CSVEGGVSGNGYTF. The CDR3 nucleotides are TGCAGCGTTGAGGGAGGTGTGTCCGGGAATGGCTACACCTTC.

V gene TRBV29-1 combines with J gene TRBJ1-2; D unclear. Germline V lookup: CDR1 SQVTM, CDR2 ANQGSEA. The CDR3 is made up of 13 amino acids. The V end lost 2 bases, the J end lost 4 bases, and 11 bases lay between the germline ends. The CDR3 coding sequence is TGCAGCGTTGAATCCGGTGTAGTCTATGGCTACACCTTC. Protein: CSVESGVVYGYTF.

V usage is TRBV9 and J usage is TRBJ1-2; D remains ambiguous. Germline assignment: CDR1 SGDLS and CDR2 YYNGEE. The CDR3 covers 14 residues. V was clipped by 6 bases and J by 2 bases, with 14 bases between them. The CDR3 is CASTLEAQNYGYTF. The CDR3 region has the DNA TGTGCCAGCACCTTGGAGGCCCAGAACTATGGCTACACCTTC.

The rearrangement links TRBV6-5 to TRBJ1-2, with D tentatively TRBD1 (5 bases). Per germline, CDR1 MNHEY and CDR2 SVGAGI. With 2 bases removed from V and 3 bases from J, the gap between germline ends came to 13 bases. The CDR3 covers 15 residues. CDR3 region: CASSYRSGFDYGYTF. For the CDR3, the DNA is TGTGCCAGCAGTTACCGGTCAGGGTTCGACTATGGCTACACCTTC.

This clone occurred once. The chain combines TRBV6-5 with TRBJ1-2; TRBD1 might be the D (6 bases). Trimming stripped 6 bases from V and 4 bases from J, with 12 bases between. The CDR3 totals 13 residues. CDR1 and CDR2 from the germline V gene are MNHEY and SVGAGI. CDR3 region: CASSDRFSYGYTF. CDR3 in DNA: TGTGCCAGCAGCGACAGGTTTAGCTATGGCTACACCTTC.

V is TRBV27 and J is TRBJ2-1; 8 nucleotides match TRBD1. Per the germline V gene, CDR1 is MNHEY and CDR2 is SMNVEV (reference sequence). The junction had 2 bases not matched to a gene; V was cut back by 6 bases and J by 7 bases. The CDR3 loop spans 12 amino acids. This CDR3 is CASRRQGNEQFF. DNA for the CDR3: TGTGCCAGCAGACGACAGGGGAATGAGCAGTTCTTC.

Turning to this clone: The same CDR3 can be traced to other DNA sequences in this sample. The rearrangement joins TRBV7-2 to TRBJ1-2; TRBD1 aligns across 9 bases. Germline CDR1 and CDR2: SGHTA and FQGNSA. V shed 6 bases, J shed 8 bases, and the junction held 10 bases outside the gene matches. CDR3 length equals 14 residues. CDR3 sequence (DNA): TGTGCCAGCAGAACAACAGGGGGCGCGAGCGGCTACACCTTC. Translating gives CASRTTGGASGYTF.

The V call is TRBV2, the J call TRBJ2-6, with a weak D call TRBD1 (6 bases). The CDR3 contains 15 residues. Germline-derived CDR1 and CDR2 are SNHLY and FYNNEI. The V end was cut by 8 bases, the J end by 4 bases, with 15 bases between. Here the CDR3 DNA reads TGTGCCAGCTCACAGGGAAAAGGAGGGGCCAACGTCCTGACTTTC. Translation: CASSQGKGGANVLTF.

The chain joins TRBV9 to TRBJ2-3; 11 positions agree with TRBD2. Germline V CDR1 and CDR2: SGDLS, YYNGEE. The CDR3 is 16 amino acids. The V segment lost 3 bases and the J segment 2 bases; nucleotides outside the gene matches: 5. In nucleotides, the CDR3 is TGTGCCAGCAGCGGGCCTAGCGGGGGGCCCACAGATACGCAGTATTTT. The encoded protein is CASSGPSGGPTDTQYF.

The gene calls are TRBV6-2 or TRBV6-3 and TRBJ2-2; TRBD2 agrees at 12 bases. The V gene's germline CDR1 is MNHEY and CDR2 SVGEGT. CDR3 length: 17 residues. The ends lost 5 bases at V and 0 bases at J; junction bases unmatched: 4. The CDR3 nucleotides are TGTGCCAGCAGTAGACTAGCGGGGGCTACGAACACCGGGGAGCTGTTTTTT. It encodes CASSRLAGATNTGELFF.

The rearrangement uses TRBV9 and TRBJ2-1; D may be TRBD2 (6 bases). Between the trimmed V and J ends, which lost 3 bases and 4 bases, there was a span of 11 bases. Germline V CDR1 and CDR2: SGDLS, YYNGEE. CDR3 size: 14 residues. The CDR3 here is CASSGAGTYNEQFF. The DNA of the CDR3 is TGTGCCAGCAGCGGGGCCGGGACTTACAATGAGCAGTTCTTC. Full variable domain (rest looked up from reference TRBV9 and TRBJ2-1): DSGVTQTPKHLITATGQRVTLRCSPRSGDLSVYWYQQSLDQGLQFLIQYYNGEERAKGNILERFSAQQFPDLHSELNLSSLELGDSALYFCASSGAGTYNEQFFGPGTRLTVL.

This sequence joins TRBV7-2 and TRBJ2-3; no reliable D call. Trimming left V 3 bases short and J 2 bases short, with 9 bases between. From germline, CDR1 is SGHTA and CDR2 FQGNSA. The CDR3 extends over 14 amino acids. The DNA for the CDR3 is TGTGCCAGCAGCTTGGTCAGATACACAGATACGCAGTATTTT. This encodes CASSLVRYTDTQYF.

CDR3 coding DNA: TGTGCCAGCAGCGCCGCGCTGGCGGGGGGGCCCCGCGAGCAGTACTTC. The encoded protein is CASSAALAGGPREQYF. The rearrangement uses TRBV9 and TRBJ2-7; 9 positions agree with TRBD2. J was trimmed by 6 bases and V by 3 bases; bases with no gene match: 13. Germline V gene lookup returns CDR1 SGDLS and CDR2 YYNGEE. The CDR3 consists of 16 residues.

This clone was seen at least ten times. V and J are TRBV10-3 and TRBJ2-5, with D maybe TRBD1 (6 bases). CDR1 is ENHRY and CDR2 is SYGVKD in the germline V gene. This CDR3 comprises 15 residues. V dropped 11 bases and J dropped 0 bases, with 19 bases sitting between them. For the CDR3, the DNA is TGTGCCTCGAGAGGATTCCGGGACAACCAAGAGACCCAGTACTTC. Translation: CASRGFRDNQETQYF.

This clone was counted once. The rearrangement joins TRBV7-8 to TRBJ2-7; D is ambiguous. Trimming took off 1 base at V and 2 bases at J, with 3 bases between the two ends. Germline CDR1 is SGHVS and CDR2 is FQNEAQ. The CDR3 sequence is 12 residues long. CDR3 in DNA: TGTGCCAGCAGCTTAGAGCCCTACGAGCAGTACTTC. As protein: CASSLEPYEQYF.

The chain is built from TRBV7-2 and TRBJ2-7, with D unclear. This CDR3 has 15 residues. V gave up 1 base and J gave up 3 bases, with 13 bases separating them. CDR1 is SGHTA and CDR2 is FQGNSA in the germline V gene. This CDR3 reads CASSLENLPNYEQYF. As DNA, the CDR3 is TGTGCCAGCAGCTTAGAAAACTTACCAAACTACGAGCAGTACTTC.

The chain has TRBV6-2 or TRBV6-3 and TRBJ1-5; D is ambiguous. V lost 3 bases and J 5 bases, leaving 11 bases between the germline ends. This CDR3 region has 14 residues. Germline-derived CDR1 and CDR2 are MNHEY and SVGEGT. The CDR3 bases are TGTGCCAGCAGTTATGCGGAGATCTATCAGCCCCAGCATTTT. This gives the protein CASSYAEIYQPQHF.

The chain has TRBV6-5 and TRBJ1-3; maybe TRBD1 (5 bases). This CDR3 has 13 amino acids. Per germline, CDR1 MNHEY and CDR2 SVGAGI. With 0 bases removed from V and 7 bases from J, the gap between germline ends came to 7 bases. The CDR3 is CASSYSSGNTIYF. The CDR3 nucleotides read TGTGCCAGCAGTTACTCGTCAGGGAACACCATATATTTT.

The chain recombines TRBV7-9 with TRBJ2-2; tentative D call: TRBD2 (5 bases). The V and J ends lost 0 bases and 8 bases respectively, with 13 bases between them. The CDR3 sequence is 15 residues long. From germline, CDR1 is SEHNR and CDR2 FQNEAQ (reference sequence). The CDR3 spells CASSLARGLPGELFF. CDR3 coding DNA: TGTGCCAGCAGCTTAGCGAGAGGACTCCCTGGGGAGCTGTTTTTT.

The chain is built from TRBV5-5 and TRBJ1-4, with 9 bases that match TRBD1. Trimming cost V 5 bases and J 8 bases; bases outside gene matches: 10. Germline CDR1 and CDR2: SGHKS and YYEKEE (reference sequence). CDR3 length: 15 residues. The CDR3 bases are TGTGCCAGCAGTCCTTCCGGGACAGGGAGAGAAAAACTGTTTTTT. Translated: CASSPSGTGREKLFF.

The V call is TRBV7-9, the J call TRBJ1-2, with 8 bases aligning to TRBD1. This CDR3 contains 16 residues. Germline CDR1 is SEHNR and CDR2 is FQNEAQ (reference sequence). Trimming took 5 bases from V and 2 from J; bases not matched to a gene: 10. The CDR3, as DNA: TGTGCCAGCAGCCCACCGACAGGGGATGCAAACTATGGCTACACCTTC. Its translation: CASSPPTGDANYGYTF.

The chain employs TRBV7-3 and TRBJ2-1; no clear D gene. Per germline, CDR1 SGHTA and CDR2 FQGTGA. The CDR3 is made up of 15 amino acids. V dropped 1 base and J dropped 0 bases, with 7 bases sitting between them. CDR3: CASSLRASSYNEQFF. The CDR3, as DNA: TGTGCCAGCAGCTTAAGGGCGAGCTCCTACAATGAGCAGTTCTTC.

The chain is built from TRBV7-2 and TRBJ2-1; D is uncertain. CDR3 length equals 15 residues. V was clipped by 5 bases and J by 0 bases, with 11 bases between them. Germline loops: CDR1 SGHTA, CDR2 FQGNSA. The CDR3 DNA follows: TGTGCCAGCAGCCAAACTCCGAGCTCCTACAATGAGCAGTTCTTC. It codes for CASSQTPSSYNEQFF.

This chain uses TRBV19 with TRBJ2-2; 10 bases line up with TRBD2. The CDR3 length is 15 residues. Germline trimming cut 6 bases from V and 1 base from J; bases unmatched to any gene: 2. Germline values: CDR1 LNHDA, CDR2 SQIVND (reference sequence). The CDR3 DNA follows: TGTGCCAGTAGACGGACTAGCGGGAACACCGGGGAGCTGTTTTTT. This translates into CASRRTSGNTGELFF.

The chain links TRBV4-1 to TRBJ2-7; D might be TRBD1 (6 bases). V dropped 1 base and J dropped 3 bases, with 13 bases sitting between them. In germline, CDR1 is MGHRA, CDR2 YSYEKL. The CDR3 has 15 amino acids. Here the CDR3 reads CASSQGQTGFYEQYF. The CDR3 coding sequence is TGCGCCAGCAGCCAAGGGCAAACAGGGTTCTACGAGCAGTACTTC.

In nucleotides, the CDR3 is TGTGCCAGTCGACTAGCGGGGGCCTCTGGGGCCAACGTCCTGACTTTC. Amino acids: CASRLAGASGANVLTF. The chain carries TRBV19 and TRBJ2-6; 12 bases are shared with TRBD2. V dropped 8 bases and J dropped 0; count of bases not matched to a gene: 2. CDR1 LNHDA and CDR2 SQIVND come from the germline V gene (reference sequence). The CDR3 has 16 residues.